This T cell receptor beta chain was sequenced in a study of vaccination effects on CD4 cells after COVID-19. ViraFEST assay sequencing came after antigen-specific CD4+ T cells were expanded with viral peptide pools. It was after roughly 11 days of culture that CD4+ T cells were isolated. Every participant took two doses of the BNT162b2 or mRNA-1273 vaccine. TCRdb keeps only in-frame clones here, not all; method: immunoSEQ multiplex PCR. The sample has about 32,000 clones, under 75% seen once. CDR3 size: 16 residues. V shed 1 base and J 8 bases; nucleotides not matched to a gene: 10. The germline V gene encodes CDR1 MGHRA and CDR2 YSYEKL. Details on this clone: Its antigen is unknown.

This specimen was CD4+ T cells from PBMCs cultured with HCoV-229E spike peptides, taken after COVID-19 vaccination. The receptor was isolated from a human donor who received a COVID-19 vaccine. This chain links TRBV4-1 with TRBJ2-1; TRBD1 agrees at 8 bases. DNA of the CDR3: TGCGCCAGCAGCCAAGGTAGGGGACAGGCCCAGTATGAGCAGTTCTTC. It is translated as CASSQGRGQAQYEQFF.